The clone carrying this T cell receptor beta chain was counted many times. The CDR3 loop spans 14 amino acids. Germline assignment: CDR1 MGHDK and CDR2 SYGVNS. V lost 1 base, J lost 4 bases, and 11 bases lay in between. These data originate in a study of identical twins. Template switching added a universal primer site; cDNA carried unique molecular identifiers. One entry per CDR3 protein results from TCRdb running MiXCR on the 5' RACE reads. The sample has 690,000 or so distinct CDR3 sequences; 6.1% are singletons. This clonotype originated in a young man in good health. The gene calls are TRBV25-1 and TRBJ2-7; D may be TRBD1 (5 bases). Sample: naive T cells sorted from blood. CDR3 bases: TGTGCCAGCAGTGAATTTCAGGGTAGATACGAGCAGTACTTC. Protein product: CASSEFQGRYEQYF.